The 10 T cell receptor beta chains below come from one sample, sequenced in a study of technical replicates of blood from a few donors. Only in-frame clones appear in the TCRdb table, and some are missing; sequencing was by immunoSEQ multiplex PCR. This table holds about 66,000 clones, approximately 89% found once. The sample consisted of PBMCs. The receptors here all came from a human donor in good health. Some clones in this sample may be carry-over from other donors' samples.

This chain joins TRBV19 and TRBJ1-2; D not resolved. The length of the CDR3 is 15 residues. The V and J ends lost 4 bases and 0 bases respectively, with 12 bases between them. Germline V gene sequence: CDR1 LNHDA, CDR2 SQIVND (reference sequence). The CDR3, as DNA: TGTGCCAGTAGTAAGGAGGAGCTATCTAACTATGGCTACACCTTC. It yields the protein CASSKEELSNYGYTF. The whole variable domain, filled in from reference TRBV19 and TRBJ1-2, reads DGGITQSPKYLFRKEGQNVTLSCEQNLNHDAMYWYRQDPGQGLRLIYYSQIVNDFQKGDIAEGYSVSREKKESFPLTVTSAQKNPTAFYLCASSKEELSNYGYTFGSGTRLTVV.

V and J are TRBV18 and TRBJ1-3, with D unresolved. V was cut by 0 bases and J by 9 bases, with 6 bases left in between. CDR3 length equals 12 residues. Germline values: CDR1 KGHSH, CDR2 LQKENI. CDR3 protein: CASSPPGGTIYF. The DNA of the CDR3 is TGTGCCAGCTCACCACCTGGAGGCACCATATATTTT. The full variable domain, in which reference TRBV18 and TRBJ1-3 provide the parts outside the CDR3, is NAGVMQNPRHLVRRRGQEARLRCSPMKGHSHVYWYRQLPEEGLKFMVYLQKENIIDESGMPKERFSAEFPKEGPSILRIQQVVRGDSAAYFCASSPPGGTIYFGEGSWLTVV.

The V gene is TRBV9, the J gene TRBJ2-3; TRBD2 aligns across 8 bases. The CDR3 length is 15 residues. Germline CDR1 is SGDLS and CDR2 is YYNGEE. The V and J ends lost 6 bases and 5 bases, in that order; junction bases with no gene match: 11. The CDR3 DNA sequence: TGTGCCAGCAATTTTGGGGGGAGCGGGGGAGATACGCAGTATTTT. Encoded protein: CASNFGGSGGDTQYF.

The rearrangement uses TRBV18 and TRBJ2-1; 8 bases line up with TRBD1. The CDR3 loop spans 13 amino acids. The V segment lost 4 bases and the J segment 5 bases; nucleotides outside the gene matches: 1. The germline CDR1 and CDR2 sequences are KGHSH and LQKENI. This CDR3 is CASSRDRHNEQFF. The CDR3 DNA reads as TGTGCCAGCTCACGGGACAGGCACAATGAGCAGTTCTTC.

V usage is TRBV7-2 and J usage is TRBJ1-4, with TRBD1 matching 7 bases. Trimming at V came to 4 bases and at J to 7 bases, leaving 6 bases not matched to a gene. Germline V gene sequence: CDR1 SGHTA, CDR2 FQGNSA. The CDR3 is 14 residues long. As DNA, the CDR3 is TGTGCCAGCAGCTCTAACAGGGGCGGTGAAAAACTGTTTTTT. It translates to CASSSNRGGEKLFF.

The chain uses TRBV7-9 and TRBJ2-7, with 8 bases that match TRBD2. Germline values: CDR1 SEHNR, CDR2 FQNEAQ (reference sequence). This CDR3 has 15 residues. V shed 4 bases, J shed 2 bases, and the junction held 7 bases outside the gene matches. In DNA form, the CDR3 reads TGTGCCAGCAGCTCCGCGGGAGGACAGACCTACGAGCAGTACTTC. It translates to CASSSAGGQTYEQYF.

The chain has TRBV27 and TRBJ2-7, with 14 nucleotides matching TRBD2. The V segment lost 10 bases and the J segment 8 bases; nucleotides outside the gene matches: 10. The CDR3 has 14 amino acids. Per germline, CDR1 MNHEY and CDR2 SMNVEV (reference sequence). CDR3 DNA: TGTGCCACCTCTGTGACTAGCGGGGGGGCAAAGCAGTACTTC. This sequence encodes CATSVTSGGAKQYF.

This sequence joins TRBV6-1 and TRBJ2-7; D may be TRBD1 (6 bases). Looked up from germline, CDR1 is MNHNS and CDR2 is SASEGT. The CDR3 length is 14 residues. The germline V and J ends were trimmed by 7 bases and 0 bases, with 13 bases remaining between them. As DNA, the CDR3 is TGTGCCAGCAAAGGGACACGGAGCTCCTACGAGCAGTACTTC. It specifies CASKGTRSSYEQYF.

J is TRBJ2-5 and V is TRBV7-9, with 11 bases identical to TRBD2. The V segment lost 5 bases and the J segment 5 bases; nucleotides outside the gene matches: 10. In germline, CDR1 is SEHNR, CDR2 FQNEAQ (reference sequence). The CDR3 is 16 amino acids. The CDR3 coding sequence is TGTGCCAGCAGCCCCCCTACTAGCGGGAGTCTGGAGACCCAGTACTTC. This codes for CASSPPTSGSLETQYF.

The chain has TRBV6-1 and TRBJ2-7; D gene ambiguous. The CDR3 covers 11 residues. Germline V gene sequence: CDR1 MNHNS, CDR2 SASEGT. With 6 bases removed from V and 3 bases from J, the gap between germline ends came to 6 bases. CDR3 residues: CASREYYEQYF. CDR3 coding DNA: TGTGCCAGCAGGGAGTACTACGAGCAGTACTTC.